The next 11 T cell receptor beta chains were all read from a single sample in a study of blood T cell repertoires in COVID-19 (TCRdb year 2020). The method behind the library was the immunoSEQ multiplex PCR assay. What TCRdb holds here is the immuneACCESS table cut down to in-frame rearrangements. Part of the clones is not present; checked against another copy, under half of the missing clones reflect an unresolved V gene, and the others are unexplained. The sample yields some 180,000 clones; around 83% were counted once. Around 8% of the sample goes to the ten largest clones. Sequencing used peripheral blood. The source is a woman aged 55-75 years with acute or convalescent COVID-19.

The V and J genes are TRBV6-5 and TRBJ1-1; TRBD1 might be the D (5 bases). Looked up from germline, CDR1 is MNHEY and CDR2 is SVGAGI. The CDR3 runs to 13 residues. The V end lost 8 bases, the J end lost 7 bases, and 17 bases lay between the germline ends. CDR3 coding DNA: TGTGCCAGCCGGGTTTTCAGGGAAGGTGAAGCTTTCTTT. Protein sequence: CASRVFREGEAFF.

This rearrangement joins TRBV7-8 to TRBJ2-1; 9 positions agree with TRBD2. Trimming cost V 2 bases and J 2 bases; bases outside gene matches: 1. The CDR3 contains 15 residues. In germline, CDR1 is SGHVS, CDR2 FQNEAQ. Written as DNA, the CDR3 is TGTGCCAGCAGCTTATCTAGCGGGACCTACAATGAGCAGTTCTTC. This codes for CASSLSSGTYNEQFF.

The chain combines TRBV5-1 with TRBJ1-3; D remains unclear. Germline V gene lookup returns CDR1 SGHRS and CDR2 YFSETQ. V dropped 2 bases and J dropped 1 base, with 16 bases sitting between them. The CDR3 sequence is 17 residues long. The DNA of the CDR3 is TGCGCCAGCAGCTTCGGTGGCAGCGGTCGTTCTGGAAACACCATATATTTT. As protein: CASSFGGSGRSGNTIYF.

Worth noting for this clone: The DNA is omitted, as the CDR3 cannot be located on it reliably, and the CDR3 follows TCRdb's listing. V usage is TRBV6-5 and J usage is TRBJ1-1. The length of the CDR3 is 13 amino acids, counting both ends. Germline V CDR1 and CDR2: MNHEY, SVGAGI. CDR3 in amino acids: CASSSSRRTEAFF.

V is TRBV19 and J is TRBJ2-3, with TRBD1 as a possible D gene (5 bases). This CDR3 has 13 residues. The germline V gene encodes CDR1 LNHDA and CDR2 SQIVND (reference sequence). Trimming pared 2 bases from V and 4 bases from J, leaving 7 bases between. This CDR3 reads CASSILGADTQYF. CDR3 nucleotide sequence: TGTGCCAGTAGTATACTAGGGGCAGATACGCAGTATTTT.

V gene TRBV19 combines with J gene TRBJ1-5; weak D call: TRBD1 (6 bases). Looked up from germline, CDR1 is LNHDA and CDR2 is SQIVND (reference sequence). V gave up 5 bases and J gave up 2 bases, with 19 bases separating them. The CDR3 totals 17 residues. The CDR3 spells CASSPADSLYRNQPQHF. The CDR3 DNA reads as TGTGCCAGTAGTCCAGCGGACAGTCTTTACCGCAATCAGCCCCAGCATTTT.

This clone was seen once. The CDR3 region has the DNA TGCGCCAGCAGGCGTCTTCCAACAGGGGGTATTACCTACGAGCAGTACTTC. This codes for CASRRLPTGGITYEQYF. The V gene is TRBV5-1, the J gene TRBJ2-7; 8 nucleotides align to TRBD1. Germline values: CDR1 SGHRS, CDR2 YFSETQ. After removal of 5 bases from V and 2 bases from J, the junction contained 15 bases not matched to a gene. The CDR3 is made up of 17 amino acids. Using reference TRBV5-1 and TRBJ2-7 for the parts outside the CDR3, the full variable domain is KAGVTQTPRYLIKTRGQQVTLSCSPISGHRSVSWYQQTPGQGLQFLFEYFSETQRNKGNFPGRFSGRQFSNSRSEMNVSTLELGDSALYLCASRRLPTGGITYEQYFGPGTRLTVT.

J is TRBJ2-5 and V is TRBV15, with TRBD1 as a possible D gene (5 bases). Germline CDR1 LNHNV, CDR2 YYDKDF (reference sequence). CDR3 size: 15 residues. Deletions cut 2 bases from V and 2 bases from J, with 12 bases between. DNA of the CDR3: TGTGCCACCAGCAGACAAGGGGTCGTACAAGAGACCCAGTACTTC. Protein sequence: CATSRQGVVQETQYF.

DNA of the CDR3: TGTGCTAGTGGTCCCCTACAGGGGGATACGCAGTATTTT. It specifies CASGPLQGDTQYF. The rearrangement uses TRBV12-5 and TRBJ2-3; 7 bases are a match to TRBD1. Germline assignment: CDR1 LGHNT and CDR2 FRNRAP. This CDR3 has 13 residues. V lost 5 bases, J lost 6 bases, and 5 bases stayed unmatched.

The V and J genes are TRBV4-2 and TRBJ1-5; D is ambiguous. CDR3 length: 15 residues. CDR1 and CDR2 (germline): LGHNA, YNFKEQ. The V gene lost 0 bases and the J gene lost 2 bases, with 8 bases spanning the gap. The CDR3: CASSQDRDGNQPQHF. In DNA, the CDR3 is TGTGCCAGCAGCCAAGATCGGGATGGCAATCAGCCCCAGCATTTT.

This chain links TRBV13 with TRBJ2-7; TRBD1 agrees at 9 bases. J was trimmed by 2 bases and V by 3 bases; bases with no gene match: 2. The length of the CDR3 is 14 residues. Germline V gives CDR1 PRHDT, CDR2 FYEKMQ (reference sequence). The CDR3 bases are TGTGCCAGCAGCTTGGACAGGGGTCCCTACGAGCAGTACTTC. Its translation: CASSLDRGPYEQYF.